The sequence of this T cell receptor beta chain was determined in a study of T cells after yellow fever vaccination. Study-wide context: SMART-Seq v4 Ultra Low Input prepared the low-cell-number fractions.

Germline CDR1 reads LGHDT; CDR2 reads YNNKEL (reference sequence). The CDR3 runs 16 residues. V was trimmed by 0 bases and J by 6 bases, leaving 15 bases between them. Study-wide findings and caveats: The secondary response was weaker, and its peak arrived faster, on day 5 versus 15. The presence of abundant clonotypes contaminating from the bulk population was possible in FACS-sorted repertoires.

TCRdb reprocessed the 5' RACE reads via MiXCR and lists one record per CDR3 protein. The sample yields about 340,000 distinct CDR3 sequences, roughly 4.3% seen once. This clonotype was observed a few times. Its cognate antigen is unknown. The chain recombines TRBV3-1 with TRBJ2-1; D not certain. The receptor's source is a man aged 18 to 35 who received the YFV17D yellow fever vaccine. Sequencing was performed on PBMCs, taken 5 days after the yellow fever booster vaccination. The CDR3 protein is CASSQDLGFMGNEQFF. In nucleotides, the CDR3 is TGTGCCAGCAGCCAAGACTTAGGTTTTATGGGCAATGAGCAGTTCTTC.